This is a list of T cell receptor beta chains from one sample in a study of blood T cell repertoires in COVID-19. The assay was immunoSEQ multiplex PCR, and TCRdb's table has in-frame clones only and misses some. This sample has under 200,000 clones; 85% occur once, and the top ten carry about 0.95%. Input material: peripheral blood. The receptor source for this set is a man aged 40-55 years with acute or convalescent COVID-19. Both conserved end residues are part of each CDR3. The order of the fields is CDR3 DNA, CDR3 protein, clone size, V gene, J gene, CDR3 length, D gene. D genes are given only for firm matches. Only part of the rows carry a size: once, few, many, or a class if the clone is expanded.

CDR3 DNA: TGCAGTGCTAGTTTAAGGGCCGACAGGGTGAGAGAGACCCAGTACTTC
CDR3 protein: CSASLRADRVRETQYF
clone size: .
V gene: TRBV20-1
J gene: TRBJ2-5
CDR3 length: 16
D gene: TRBD1

CDR3 DNA: TGTGCCAGCAGGAGGGGAGGGTCGAACACTGAAGCTTTCTTT
CDR3 protein: CASRRGGSNTEAFF
clone size: .
V gene: TRBV6-5
J gene: TRBJ1-1
CDR3 length: 14
D gene: .

CDR3 DNA: TGCGCCAGCAGCTCAGGGGGCTCTAACGCTGAAGCTTTCTTT
CDR3 protein: CASSSGGSNAEAFF
clone size: .
V gene: TRBV5-1
J gene: TRBJ1-1
CDR3 length: 14
D gene: TRBD1

CDR3 DNA: TGTGCCAGCGGGGGCGGGAGAGGGGTCGATCAGCCCCAGCATTTT
CDR3 protein: CASGGGRGVDQPQHF
clone size: .
V gene: TRBV2
J gene: TRBJ1-5
CDR3 length: 15
D gene: .

CDR3 DNA: TGTGCCAGCAGTTGGAGTTACAATGAGCAGTTCTTC
CDR3 protein: CASSWSYNEQFF
clone size: .
V gene: TRBV12-3/TRBV12-4
J gene: TRBJ2-1
CDR3 length: 12
D gene: .

CDR3 DNA: TGTGCCAGCAGCTTGGAGCGGGCGTCCTATGGCTACACCTTC
CDR3 protein: CASSLERASYGYTF
clone size: .
V gene: TRBV5-4
J gene: TRBJ1-2
CDR3 length: 14
D gene: .

CDR3 DNA: TGTGCCAGCAGTCCAGGGGGTACTGTTGTTGAAAAACTGTTTTTT
CDR3 protein: CASSPGGTVVEKLFF
clone size: .
V gene: TRBV27
J gene: TRBJ1-4
CDR3 length: 15
D gene: TRBD1

CDR3 DNA: TGTGCCAGCACCGAGGGACAGGCGGACACAGATACGCAGTATTTT
CDR3 protein: CASTEGQADTDTQYF
clone size: few
V gene: TRBV28
J gene: TRBJ2-3
CDR3 length: 15
D gene: TRBD1

CDR3 DNA: TGCGCCATCCCTTGGCGGGGGGCCTCCTACGAGCAGTACTTC
CDR3 protein: CAIPWRGASYEQYF
clone size: .
V gene: TRBV10-2
J gene: TRBJ2-7
CDR3 length: 14
D gene: TRBD2

CDR3 DNA: TGTGCCAGCAGCTTAGATCGGTCGAACAATGAGCAGTTCTTC
CDR3 protein: CASSLDRSNNEQFF
clone size: .
V gene: TRBV11-2
J gene: TRBJ2-1
CDR3 length: 14
D gene: .

CDR3 DNA: TGCGCCAGCAGCTTGGGCAGGGGAGAGGATGGCTACACCTTC
CDR3 protein: CASSLGRGEDGYTF
clone size: .
V gene: TRBV5-1
J gene: TRBJ1-2
CDR3 length: 14
D gene: .

CDR3 DNA: TGTGCCAGCAGCTTCCCCGGGGGATACGAGCAGTACTTC
CDR3 protein: CASSFPGGYEQYF
clone size: .
V gene: TRBV5-4
J gene: TRBJ2-7
CDR3 length: 13
D gene: .

CDR3 DNA: TGTGCCAGTAGTCCCCCCGGGACAGCTTTAGGAGATACGCAGTATTTT
CDR3 protein: CASSPPGTALGDTQYF
clone size: .
V gene: TRBV19
J gene: TRBJ2-3
CDR3 length: 16
D gene: TRBD1

CDR3 DNA: TGCGCCAGCAGCCAATTTACCCCCGTCAAGGGAGGGAACAATGAGCAGTTCTTC
CDR3 protein: CASSQFTPVKGGNNEQFF
clone size: once
V gene: TRBV4-1
J gene: TRBJ2-1
CDR3 length: 18
D gene: TRBD2

CDR3 DNA: TGTGCCAGCAGCTTGAGGGGCAGGGTCTCTGAAGCTTTCTTT
CDR3 protein: CASSLRGRVSEAFF
clone size: .
V gene: TRBV5-6
J gene: TRBJ1-1
CDR3 length: 14
D gene: .

CDR3 DNA: TGTGCCAGCAGCCCGATCAGCAGGGATCAAGAGACCCAGTACTTC
CDR3 protein: CASSPISRDQETQYF
clone size: .
V gene: TRBV3-1/TRBV3-2
J gene: TRBJ2-5
CDR3 length: 15
D gene: .

CDR3 DNA: TGTGCCAGCAGAAACGGAGGGGCAGTTTGGACTGAAGCTTTCTTT
CDR3 protein: CASRNGGAVWTEAFF
clone size: .
V gene: TRBV5-4
J gene: TRBJ1-1
CDR3 length: 15
D gene: .

CDR3 DNA: TGTGCCAGCAGTCAGGGGGGGACCCAGTACTTC
CDR3 protein: CASSQGGTQYF
clone size: .
V gene: TRBV6-5
J gene: TRBJ2-5
CDR3 length: 11
D gene: .

CDR3 DNA: TGTGCCAGCAGCGGTCAGGGGGCAGGAGATACGCAGTATTTT
CDR3 protein: CASSGQGAGDTQYF
clone size: .
V gene: TRBV5-4
J gene: TRBJ2-3
CDR3 length: 14
D gene: TRBD1

CDR3 DNA: TGTGCCAGCAGCTTAGGATGGACAGCTAACTATGGCTACACCTTC
CDR3 protein: CASSLGWTANYGYTF
clone size: .
V gene: TRBV11-2
J gene: TRBJ1-2
CDR3 length: 15
D gene: .

CDR3 DNA: TGTGCCAGCAGCCAGAGGACAGCCGGGGGCTACACCTTC
CDR3 protein: CASSQRTAGGYTF
clone size: .
V gene: TRBV3-1/TRBV3-2
J gene: TRBJ1-2
CDR3 length: 13
D gene: .

CDR3 DNA: TGTGCCAGCAGCGTGGGGGACAGTAGGTCCTATAATTCACCCCTCCACTTT
CDR3 protein: CASSVGDSRSYNSPLHF
clone size: .
V gene: TRBV9
J gene: TRBJ1-6
CDR3 length: 17
D gene: TRBD1

CDR3 DNA: TGTGCCAGCAGCCAAGATCAACTAGCGGGGTACGGGGAGCTGTTTTTT
CDR3 protein: CASSQDQLAGYGELFF
clone size: .
V gene: TRBV4-2
J gene: TRBJ2-2
CDR3 length: 16
D gene: TRBD2

CDR3 DNA: TGTGCCAGTAGTATGAACTTCGCATTTAGCAATCAGCCCCAGCATTTT
CDR3 protein: CASSMNFAFSNQPQHF
clone size: .
V gene: TRBV19
J gene: TRBJ1-5
CDR3 length: 16
D gene: .

CDR3 DNA: TGCGCCAGCAGCTCTACAGGGGCAGGGGATACGCAGTATTTT
CDR3 protein: CASSSTGAGDTQYF
clone size: .
V gene: TRBV5-1
J gene: TRBJ2-3
CDR3 length: 14
D gene: TRBD1

CDR3 DNA: TGCGCCAGCAGCCAAGACGCGGGACAGACCACAGATACGCAGTATTTT
CDR3 protein: CASSQDAGQTTDTQYF
clone size: .
V gene: TRBV4-3
J gene: TRBJ2-3
CDR3 length: 16
D gene: .

CDR3 DNA: TGTGCCAGCAGTCCCGGGACAGTCTCCTACGAGCAGTACTTC
CDR3 protein: CASSPGTVSYEQYF
clone size: .
V gene: TRBV6-6
J gene: TRBJ2-7
CDR3 length: 14
D gene: TRBD1

CDR3 DNA: TGTGCCAGTAGTGAGAGGAGCTCTGGAAACACCATATATTTT
CDR3 protein: CASSERSSGNTIYF
clone size: .
V gene: TRBV19
J gene: TRBJ1-3
CDR3 length: 14
D gene: .

CDR3 DNA: TGTGCCAGCAGCTTAGCGTCGACTAGCGGGGGTTACAATGAGCAGTTCTTC
CDR3 protein: CASSLASTSGGYNEQFF
clone size: .
V gene: TRBV7-2
J gene: TRBJ2-1
CDR3 length: 17
D gene: TRBD2

CDR3 DNA: TGTGCCAGCAGTGTCACCACAGGGAAGTCGGCCCACGAGCAGTACTTC
CDR3 protein: CASSVTTGKSAHEQYF
clone size: .
V gene: TRBV6-1
J gene: TRBJ2-7
CDR3 length: 16
D gene: .

CDR3 DNA: TGTGCCAGCAAAACTAGCGGGGGATATGGTGAGCAGTTCTTC
CDR3 protein: CASKTSGGYGEQFF
clone size: .
V gene: TRBV2
J gene: TRBJ2-1
CDR3 length: 14
D gene: TRBD2

CDR3 DNA: TGTGCCAGCGGGGACAGACTACAAGGCGAGCAGTACTTC
CDR3 protein: CASGDRLQGEQYF
clone size: .
V gene: TRBV6-5
J gene: TRBJ2-7
CDR3 length: 13
D gene: TRBD1

CDR3 DNA: TGTGCCACCAGTGATCCCGGGACAGGGAGCACAGATACGCAGTATTTT
CDR3 protein: CATSDPGTGSTDTQYF
clone size: .
V gene: TRBV24-1
J gene: TRBJ2-3
CDR3 length: 16
D gene: TRBD1

CDR3 DNA: TGCGCCAGCAGCCTACCACAGGGGGTCCCCGGGGAGACCCAGTACTTC
CDR3 protein: CASSLPQGVPGETQYF
clone size: once
V gene: TRBV5-1
J gene: TRBJ2-5
CDR3 length: 16
D gene: TRBD1

CDR3 DNA: TGTGCCAGCAGCCTAGACAGTCGTGGAGAGACCCAGTACTTC
CDR3 protein: CASSLDSRGETQYF
clone size: few
V gene: TRBV11-3
J gene: TRBJ2-5
CDR3 length: 14
D gene: .

CDR3 DNA: TGTGCCAGCAGTTTAGGGCAGGGGACTGAAGCTTTCTTT
CDR3 protein: CASSLGQGTEAFF
clone size: .
V gene: TRBV12-3/TRBV12-4
J gene: TRBJ1-1
CDR3 length: 13
D gene: .

CDR3 DNA: TGTGCCAGCAGTTTTCCTAGCGGGGTCAGCTCCTACAATGAGCAGTTCTTC
CDR3 protein: CASSFPSGVSSYNEQFF
clone size: .
V gene: TRBV28
J gene: TRBJ2-1
CDR3 length: 17
D gene: TRBD2

CDR3 DNA: TGTGCCAGCAGTTACCCCATGGCGGTGGGTAACACTGAAGCTTTCTTT
CDR3 protein: CASSYPMAVGNTEAFF
clone size: .
V gene: TRBV6-2/TRBV6-3
J gene: TRBJ1-1
CDR3 length: 16
D gene: .

CDR3 DNA: TGCGCCAGCGCCAGGGGGGAACCGGAGGAGACCCAGTACTTC
CDR3 protein: CASARGEPEETQYF
clone size: .
V gene: TRBV5-1
J gene: TRBJ2-5
CDR3 length: 14
D gene: .

CDR3 DNA: TGTGCCAGCAGAGGTAGCGGGGGGCGCCTCACTGAAGCTTTCTTT
CDR3 protein: CASRGSGGRLTEAFF
clone size: .
V gene: TRBV28
J gene: TRBJ1-1
CDR3 length: 15
D gene: .

CDR3 DNA: TGTGCCAGCAGCGTAGGCTCTAGCGGGGGGATCCAAGAGACCCAGTACTTC
CDR3 protein: CASSVGSSGGIQETQYF
clone size: .
V gene: TRBV9
J gene: TRBJ2-5
CDR3 length: 17
D gene: TRBD2

CDR3 DNA: TGTGCCAGCAGTCGACAGGGGGAAAGCAATCAGCCCCAGCATTTT
CDR3 protein: CASSRQGESNQPQHF
clone size: .
V gene: TRBV2
J gene: TRBJ1-5
CDR3 length: 15
D gene: TRBD1

CDR3 DNA: TGTGCCAGCAGCAGGACAGGACGAGATGGCTACACCTTC
CDR3 protein: CASSRTGRDGYTF
clone size: .
V gene: TRBV6-5
J gene: TRBJ1-2
CDR3 length: 13
D gene: TRBD1

CDR3 DNA: TGTGCCAGCAGCTTCGGGGGGGCGCGGACCGGGGAGCTGTTTTTT
CDR3 protein: CASSFGGARTGELFF
clone size: .
V gene: TRBV3-1/TRBV3-2
J gene: TRBJ2-2
CDR3 length: 15
D gene: TRBD2

CDR3 DNA: TGTGCCAGCAGCCTCTCCCGGGGGGGACCTAAACAAGAGACCCAGTACTTC
CDR3 protein: CASSLSRGGPKQETQYF
clone size: .
V gene: TRBV7-9
J gene: TRBJ2-5
CDR3 length: 17
D gene: TRBD2

CDR3 DNA: TGTGCCAGCAGTTTCAGATCAGTAGGGGGGGGCAATGGCTACACCTTC
CDR3 protein: CASSFRSVGGGNGYTF
clone size: .
V gene: TRBV28
J gene: TRBJ1-2
CDR3 length: 16
D gene: .

CDR3 DNA: TGTGCCAGCAGCCTCAGGGCCCTCCCGGGCGGCTACACCTTC
CDR3 protein: CASSLRALPGGYTF
clone size: .
V gene: TRBV5-5
J gene: TRBJ1-2
CDR3 length: 14
D gene: .

CDR3 DNA: TGTGCCAGCAGCTTAGATGGGACAGGGTTCACCGGGGAGCTGTTTTTT
CDR3 protein: CASSLDGTGFTGELFF
clone size: .
V gene: TRBV7-9
J gene: TRBJ2-2
CDR3 length: 16
D gene: TRBD1

CDR3 DNA: TGTGCCAGCAGAACTAGCAAAGAGACCCAGTACTTC
CDR3 protein: CASRTSKETQYF
clone size: .
V gene: TRBV28
J gene: TRBJ2-5
CDR3 length: 12
D gene: .

CDR3 DNA: TGTGCCAGCAGCCCCCGACTCGGGGCAGGGGAGTACTTC
CDR3 protein: CASSPRLGAGEYF
clone size: .
V gene: TRBV11-2
J gene: TRBJ2-7
CDR3 length: 13
D gene: .

CDR3 DNA: TGTGCCAGCAACAGGGACCCCCCCGGGGAGCTGTTTTTT
CDR3 protein: CASNRDPPGELFF
clone size: once
V gene: TRBV2
J gene: TRBJ2-2
CDR3 length: 13
D gene: .

CDR3 DNA: TGTGCCAGTAGTATTTCCAGGACAGAAAGGTCCTATGGCTACACCTTC
CDR3 protein: CASSISRTERSYGYTF
clone size: .
V gene: TRBV19
J gene: TRBJ1-2
CDR3 length: 16
D gene: .